The clone carrying this TCR beta chain was detected many times. Its target is unknown. The source of the sample is a study of prognosis after radiotherapy for stage I lung cancer. Overall study context: Concurrent therapy with stereotactic body radiotherapy was given to no patient. General study results and limits: Following stereotactic body radiation therapy, patients who went on to develop distant metastases had lower Shannon entropy.

Per germline, CDR1 SEHNR and CDR2 FQNEAQ (reference sequence). Trimming removed 4 bases from V and 0 bases from J, with 17 bases in between. CDR3 size: 17 residues. Multiplex PCR in two rounds served to amplify TCR beta CDR3 from genomic DNA. TRBV and TRBJ genes each had their own specific primers in first-round PCR. One entry per CDR3 protein results from TCRdb running MiXCR on the multiplex PCR reads. The sample has tens of thousands of distinct CDR3 sequences; 40% to 50% are singletons. This clonotype was obtained from a donor over 45 with non-small cell lung cancer. V and J are TRBV7-9 and TRBJ2-3, with D possibly called TRBD1 or TRBD2 (5 bases each). The source material was PBMCs, sampled before or after stereotactic body radiation therapy (not recorded which). The CDR3 spells CASSSPARGRSTDTQYF. The DNA of the CDR3 is TGTGCCAGCAGCTCACCCGCACGGGGCCGTAGCACAGATACGCAGTATTTT.